This passage covers 22 T cell receptor beta chains from one sample sequenced in a study of metastatic and nonmetastatic thyroid tumors. Thyroid surgery took place with no prior treatment in any patient. TCRdb reanalyzed the PCR reads with MiXCR. The data contain approximately 13,000 clones, 20% to 25% of them singletons. The sample taken for sequencing was blood. Source of these receptors: a male donor with papillary thyroid cancer or a benign thyroid nodule (not recorded which). Some clones in this sample may be carry-over from other donors' samples.

The V gene is TRBV20-1, the J gene TRBJ1-2; D is uncertain. The CDR3 is made up of 10 amino acids. Trimming cost V 6 bases and J 3 bases, with 5 bases left between them. Per the germline V gene, CDR1 is DFQATT and CDR2 is SNEGSKA (reference sequence). The CDR3 DNA is TGCAGTGCGGACTACTATGGCTACACCTTC. Its translation: CSADYYGYTF.

This chain uses TRBV27 with TRBJ2-7; D is unclear. Trimming took 5 bases from V and 1 from J, leaving 18 bases between them. Per germline, CDR1 MNHEY and CDR2 SMNVEV (reference sequence). This CDR3 has 16 amino acids. The CDR3 bases are TGTGCCAGCAGTCCATCGAATTCGGGCCTTTCCTACGAGCAGTACTTC. Translating gives CASSPSNSGLSYEQYF.

This rearrangement joins TRBV28 to TRBJ2-7; TRBD1 matches 8 bases. Germline values: CDR1 MDHEN, CDR2 SYDVKM. This CDR3 has 16 residues. Trimming removed 6 bases from V and 4 bases from J; junction bases left unmatched: 14. CDR3 protein: CASSLEVGRGLYEQYF. The CDR3 coding sequence is TGTGCCAGCAGCTTAGAAGTCGGCAGGGGGCTGTACGAGCAGTACTTC.

A single count supports this clone. V is TRBV7-9 and J is TRBJ2-7; the D gene is possibly TRBD2 (6 bases). Germline loops: CDR1 SEHNR, CDR2 FQNEAQ (reference sequence). The CDR3 totals 13 residues. With 0 bases removed from V and 5 bases from J, the gap between germline ends came to 8 bases. CDR3 sequence: CASSLAWGDEQYF. As DNA, the CDR3 is TGTGCCAGCAGCTTAGCATGGGGGGACGAGCAGTACTTC.

The rearrangement uses TRBV5-6 and TRBJ2-7; D perhaps matches TRBD1 (5 bases). V dropped 5 bases and J dropped 5 bases, with 17 bases sitting between them. The CDR3 contains 14 residues. From germline, CDR1 is SGHDT and CDR2 YYEEEE. CDR3 residues: CASRIRVGRNEQYF. In DNA form, the CDR3 reads TGTGCCAGCAGAATCAGGGTAGGTCGAAACGAGCAGTACTTC.

The rearrangement links TRBV6-1 to TRBJ2-1; unclear D gene. CDR3 length: 13 residues. V shed 4 bases and J shed 12 bases, with 16 bases lying between them. Germline V gene sequence: CDR1 MNHNS, CDR2 SASEGT. CDR3 coding DNA: TGTGCCAGCAGTGCCGCCAAGGAATTTGGGCAGTTCTTC. Translated, it gives CASSAAKEFGQFF.

V is TRBV30 and J is TRBJ2-7, with a weak D call TRBD2 (6 bases). This CDR3 is built from 12 residues. Germline V gives CDR1 GTSNPN, CDR2 SVGIG (reference sequence). Between the trimmed V and J ends, which lost 2 bases and 3 bases, there was a span of 8 bases. CDR3 coding DNA: TGTGCCTGGAGTCGTAGCGGCTACGAGCAGTACTTC. As protein: CAWSRSGYEQYF.

V is TRBV20-1 and J is TRBJ1-5, with D tentatively TRBD1 (5 bases). In germline, CDR1 is DFQATT, CDR2 SNEGSKA (reference sequence). The V end lost 0 bases, the J end lost 6 bases, and 15 bases lay between the germline ends. The CDR3 is made up of 15 amino acids. The CDR3 here is CSAREGWGVGQPQHF. Written as DNA, the CDR3 is TGCAGTGCTAGAGAGGGGTGGGGGGTTGGTCAGCCCCAGCATTTT.

This clone was seen a few times. The chain is built from TRBV28 and TRBJ1-4; D ambiguous. V dropped 8 bases and J dropped 0 bases, with 19 bases sitting between them. CDR1 MDHEN and CDR2 SYDVKM come from the germline V gene. The length of the CDR3 is 17 residues. CDR3 coding DNA: TGTGCCAGCGTTCGTTGGGCAGAGAACCCAACTAATGAAAAACTGTTTTTT. Residues: CASVRWAENPTNEKLFF.

The rearrangement joins TRBV15 to TRBJ1-2; D remains unclear. Looked up from germline, CDR1 is LNHNV and CDR2 is YYDKDF (reference sequence). The ends were cut back, 1 base at V and 5 bases at J, with 14 bases in the middle. This CDR3 has 15 residues. The CDR3 is CATSRGKGTLYGYTF. The CDR3 bases are TGTGCCACCAGCAGAGGAAAAGGAACCTTGTATGGCTACACCTTC.

The J gene is TRBJ2-2, the V gene TRBV6-2 or TRBV6-3; D perhaps matches TRBD2 (7 bases). The CDR3 covers 15 residues. The V gene lost 5 bases and the J gene lost 3 bases, with 13 bases spanning the gap. Germline-derived CDR1 and CDR2 are MNHEY and SVGEGT. The CDR3: CASSPQGRDTGELFF. For the CDR3, the DNA is TGTGCCAGCAGTCCTCAGGGGAGGGACACCGGGGAGCTGTTTTTT.

The rearrangement links TRBV28 to TRBJ2-7; 7 bases map to TRBD1. The CDR3 totals 16 residues. V lost 3 bases and J lost 3; bases outside the gene matches: 11. Germline V gene sequence: CDR1 MDHEN, CDR2 SYDVKM. CDR3 nucleotide sequence: TGTGCCAGCAGTTTGGAGACAGGGTTCCCCGACTACGAGCAGTACTTC. Translating it yields CASSLETGFPDYEQYF.

By its share, this clone is medium-sized (0.01 to 0.1%). CDR3 coding DNA: TGTGCCAGTACCATCAGGGGCGGGCACACCGGGGAGCTGTTTTTT. Translation: CASTIRGGHTGELFF. The chain links TRBV19 to TRBJ2-2; the D gene is possibly TRBD1 (6 bases). CDR1 LNHDA and CDR2 SQIVND come from the germline V gene (reference sequence). V lost 7 bases and J lost 3, with 15 bases in between. CDR3 length: 15 residues.

Many counts were recorded for this clone. A single base separates this from a much larger clone, so it may be a read error. Other DNA sequences within the sample encode an identical CDR3. This rearrangement joins TRBV20-1 to TRBJ2-7, with TRBD2 matching over 9 bases. CDR3 size: 15 residues. The germline V gene encodes CDR1 DFQATT and CDR2 SNEGSKA (reference sequence). Trimming took 3 bases from V and 6 from J; bases not matched to a gene: 12. Here the CDR3 reads CSASRAGTSSGEQYF. In DNA, the CDR3 is TGCAGTGCTAGCCGCGCTGGGACTAGCTCCGGCGAGCAGTACTTC.

The CDR3 loop reads CAMGLAVDGELFF. The CDR3, as DNA: TGTGCCATGGGACTAGCGGTTGACGGGGAGCTGTTTTTT. The chain combines TRBV10-3 with TRBJ2-2; the match to TRBD2 covers 11 bases. The germline V gene has CDR1 ENHRY and CDR2 SYGVKD. This CDR3 is 13 amino acids long. V was clipped by 9 bases and J by 7 bases; unmatched bases: 4.

V and J are TRBV5-1 and TRBJ2-7; TRBD2 matches at 9 bases. Trimming removed 5 bases from V and 5 bases from J; junction bases left unmatched: 11. Germline values: CDR1 SGHRS, CDR2 YFSETQ. The CDR3 is 15 amino acids. The CDR3 DNA reads as TGCGCCAGCAGATCAGCCACTAGCGGGCTGAACGAGCAGTACTTC. It encodes CASRSATSGLNEQYF.

Many counts were recorded for this clone. This may come from a read error, since a much larger clone is one base off. Distinct nucleotide sequences in the sample also encode this CDR3. The chain joins TRBV24-1 to TRBJ2-3; TRBD1 is a possible D gene (6 bases). The length of the CDR3 is 15 residues. Germline V gene data show CDR1 as KGHDR and CDR2 as SFDVKD. The DNA for the CDR3 is TGTGCCACCAGTGATTTGGGGACAAGCACAGATACGCAGTATTTC. This codes for CATSDLGTSTDTQYF.

As regards this clone: The conserved phenylalanine or tryptophan normally closing the CDR3 is absent here, so this likely arose from a read error. The CDR3 region has the DNA TGTGCCAGCAGTTACAAGACAGAGGCTAGCACAGATACGCAGTATAAA. It yields the protein CASSYKTEASTDTQYK. The gene calls are TRBV6-5 and TRBJ2-3, with a possible D match to TRBD1 (5 bases). V lost 2 bases and J 0 bases, leaving 12 bases between the germline ends. The CDR3 is made up of 16 amino acids. The germline V gene has CDR1 MNHEY and CDR2 SVGAGI.

The chain is built from TRBV5-1 and TRBJ1-2, with 8 bases identical to TRBD1. The CDR3 has 13 amino acids. Unmatched junction bases numbered 3, after V lost 4 bases and J lost 4 bases. Looked up from germline, CDR1 is SGHRS and CDR2 is YFSETQ. The chain's CDR3 is CASSIGQGYGYTF. CDR3 DNA sequence: TGCGCCAGCAGCATTGGACAGGGCTATGGCTACACCTTC. Full variable domain (rest looked up from reference TRBV5-1 and TRBJ1-2): KAGVTQTPRYLIKTRGQQVTLSCSPISGHRSVSWYQQTPGQGLQFLFEYFSETQRNKGNFPGRFSGRQFSNSRSEMNVSTLELGDSALYLCASSIGQGYGYTFGSGTRLTVV.

The chain combines TRBV2 with TRBJ1-2; D might be TRBD1 (5 bases). The CDR3 consists of 15 residues. V was shortened by 7 bases and J by 5 bases, with 20 bases between the two germline ends. Looked up from germline, CDR1 is SNHLY and CDR2 is FYNNEI. In DNA form, the CDR3 reads TGTGCCAGCATAAAGGCCCCAGGGAAGAGGTATGGCTACACCTTC. It yields the protein CASIKAPGKRYGYTF.

This clone was detected only a few times. The V and J genes are TRBV2 and TRBJ2-5; D might be TRBD2 (5 bases). With 5 bases removed from V and 5 bases from J, the gap between germline ends came to 18 bases. The germline CDR1 and CDR2 sequences are SNHLY and FYNNEI. This CDR3 is built from 15 residues. The CDR3 spells CASSFEAAIAETQYF. CDR3 nucleotide sequence: TGTGCCAGCAGTTTCGAGGCGGCGATAGCGGAGACCCAGTACTTC.

The chain has TRBV30 and TRBJ2-7; TRBD2 matches at 10 bases. Germline V gene lookup returns CDR1 GTSNPN and CDR2 SVGIG (reference sequence). The V segment lost 2 bases and the J segment 4 bases; nucleotides outside the gene matches: 5. This CDR3 has 14 residues. CDR3 coding DNA: TGTGCCTGGAGTAGGCTAGCGGGAGCGTACGAGCAGTACTTC. It specifies CAWSRLAGAYEQYF.